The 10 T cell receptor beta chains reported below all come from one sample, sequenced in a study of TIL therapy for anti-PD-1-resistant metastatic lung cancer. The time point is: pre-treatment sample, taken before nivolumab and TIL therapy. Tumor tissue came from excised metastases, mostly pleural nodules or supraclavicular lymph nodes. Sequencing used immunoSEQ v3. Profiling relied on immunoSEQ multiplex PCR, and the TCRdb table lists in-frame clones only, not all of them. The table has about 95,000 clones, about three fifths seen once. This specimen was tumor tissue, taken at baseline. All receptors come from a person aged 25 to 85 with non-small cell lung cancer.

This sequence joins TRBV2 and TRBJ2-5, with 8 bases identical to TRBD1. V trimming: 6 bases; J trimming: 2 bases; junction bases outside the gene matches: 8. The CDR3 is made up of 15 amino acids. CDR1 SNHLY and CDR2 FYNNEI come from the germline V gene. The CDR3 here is CASRRTGSRQETQYF. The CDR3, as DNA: TGTGCCAGCAGGAGGACAGGGAGTCGGCAAGAGACCCAGTACTTC.

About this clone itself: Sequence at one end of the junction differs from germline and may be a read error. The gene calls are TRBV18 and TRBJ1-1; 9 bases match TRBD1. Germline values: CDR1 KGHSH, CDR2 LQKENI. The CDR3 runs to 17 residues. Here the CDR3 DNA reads TGTGCCAACTCACCCCTCGGACAGGGGAGAGTGAACACTGAAGCTTTCTTT. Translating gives CANSPLGQGRVNTEAFF.

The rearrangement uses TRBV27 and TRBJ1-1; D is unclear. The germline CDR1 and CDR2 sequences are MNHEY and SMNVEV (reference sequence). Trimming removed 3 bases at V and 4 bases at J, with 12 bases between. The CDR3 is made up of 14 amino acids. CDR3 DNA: TGTGCCAGCAGTTTGGGTCTCTGGACCACTGAAGCTTTCTTT. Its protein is CASSLGLWTTEAFF.

The CDR3 is CASSFWTGGTYEQYF. The CDR3 DNA is TGTGCCAGCAGTTTTTGGACAGGGGGGACCTACGAGCAGTACTTC. This chain joins TRBV27 and TRBJ2-7, with TRBD1 matching 10 bases. The CDR3 runs to 15 residues. The germline gives CDR1 MNHEY, CDR2 SMNVEV (reference sequence). With 3 bases clipped from V and 2 bases from J, the junction kept 4 bases outside the gene matches.

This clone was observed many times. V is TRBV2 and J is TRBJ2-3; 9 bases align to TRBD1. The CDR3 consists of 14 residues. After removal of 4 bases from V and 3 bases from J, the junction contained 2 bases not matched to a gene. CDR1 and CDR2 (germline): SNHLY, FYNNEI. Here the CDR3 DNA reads TGTGCCAGCAGTGCTGGGACAGGGACAGATACGCAGTATTTT. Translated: CASSAGTGTDTQYF.

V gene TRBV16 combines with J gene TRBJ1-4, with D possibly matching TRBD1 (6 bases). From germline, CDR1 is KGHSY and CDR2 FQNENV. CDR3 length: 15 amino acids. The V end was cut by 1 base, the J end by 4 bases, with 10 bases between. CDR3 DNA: TGTGCCAGCAGCCAATTGTGGACAGTTAATGAAAAACTGTTTTTT. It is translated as CASSQLWTVNEKLFF.

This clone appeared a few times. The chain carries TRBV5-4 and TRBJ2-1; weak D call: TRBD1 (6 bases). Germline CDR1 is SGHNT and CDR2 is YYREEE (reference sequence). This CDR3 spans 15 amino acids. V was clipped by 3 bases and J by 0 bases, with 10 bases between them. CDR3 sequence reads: CASSSRGGSYNEQFF. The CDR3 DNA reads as TGTGCCAGCAGCTCCAGGGGTGGCTCCTACAATGAGCAGTTCTTC.

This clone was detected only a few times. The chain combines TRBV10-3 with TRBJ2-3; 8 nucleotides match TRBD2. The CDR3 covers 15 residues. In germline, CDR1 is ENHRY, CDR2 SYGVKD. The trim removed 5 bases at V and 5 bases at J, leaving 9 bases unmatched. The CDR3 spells CAISSAGGHGDTQYF. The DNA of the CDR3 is TGTGCCATCAGTTCGGCGGGGGGCCATGGAGATACGCAGTATTTT.

CDR3 sequence: CASSSGLDEQYF. CDR3 DNA sequence: TGTGCCAGCAGCTCAGGATTAGACGAGCAGTACTTC. This chain joins TRBV5-6 and TRBJ2-7; D is undetermined. The germline V and J ends were trimmed by 3 bases and 5 bases, with 9 bases remaining between them. The CDR3 has 12 amino acids. Germline CDR1 is SGHDT and CDR2 is YYEEEE.

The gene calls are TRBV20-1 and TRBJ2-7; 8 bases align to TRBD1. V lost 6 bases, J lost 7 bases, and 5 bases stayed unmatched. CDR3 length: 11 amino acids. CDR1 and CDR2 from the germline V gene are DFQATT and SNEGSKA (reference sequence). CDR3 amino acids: CSAKRQGEQYF. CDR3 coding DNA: TGCAGTGCCAAGAGACAGGGGGAGCAGTACTTC.